The rows below give T cell receptor beta chains drawn from one sample of a study of beta chain features in type 1 diabetes. Using immunoSEQ multiplex PCR, the repertoire was profiled, and TCRdb retains in-frame clones only, with some absent. Of about 170,000 clones listed, approximately 8% are singletons. The sample comprised central memory CD4+ T cells from blood. The receptors were gathered from a man younger than 30 with type 1 diabetes. Each CDR3 is given with its conserved first and last residue.

v_call	j_call	cdr3_aa
TRBV6-5	TRBJ1-5	CASSVRGDQPQHF
TRBV30	TRBJ1-1	CAWGRGVNTEAFF
TRBV7-2	TRBJ2-5	CASSSPQGATQYF
TRBV5-1	TRBJ2-1	CASSFPGGSSYNEQFF
TRBV2	TRBJ2-2	CASSGLTGELFF
TRBV9	TRBJ2-5	CASSRDIQETQYF
TRBV19	TRBJ2-1	CASSIATDRQFF
TRBV2	TRBJ2-7	CASTGTGGSEQYF
TRBV5-4	TRBJ1-1	CASSWDSVRTEAFF
TRBV11-2	TRBJ2-3	CASSLDPDTGIFTDTQYF
TRBV13	TRBJ2-3	CASSLVITDTQYF
TRBV9	TRBJ2-1	CASSPPIGTSGNPYNEQFF
TRBV28	TRBJ1-1	CASSREGAAFF
TRBV18	TRBJ1-5	CASSPPGGQPQHF
TRBV28	TRBJ1-5	CASSPHEFQPQHF
TRBV30	TRBJ1-1	CAWTPGGNTEAFF
TRBV18	TRBJ2-7	CASSPPLEPIYEQYF
TRBV11-2	TRBJ1-1	CASSLVQGGEAFF
TRBV5-4	TRBJ2-7	CASSPGGGRSYEQYF
TRBV6-6	TRBJ2-3	CASSPLARSTDTQYF
TRBV15	TRBJ2-1	CATSGRQGAQEQFF
TRBV28	TRBJ2-2	CASSWDSNTGELFF
TRBV9	TRBJ2-4	CASSVDGGGPHIQYF
TRBV6-5	TRBJ2-1	CASSPGLAYNEQFF
TRBV28	TRBJ1-3	CASSGTGVNGNTIYF
TRBV5-1	TRBJ2-5	CASRPGQGETQYF
TRBV10-3	TRBJ1-5	CASSEDPGSNQPQHF
TRBV2	TRBJ2-1	CASSGQGAYNEQFF
TRBV5-6	TRBJ1-6	CASSGQGVWNSPLHF
TRBV28	TRBJ1-2	CASSSLGGGYGYTF
TRBV6-5	TRBJ1-1	CASTLGGASTEAFF
TRBV28	TRBJ1-2	CASKKSLRTTGYTF
TRBV11-2	TRBJ2-3	CASSLRMTRDRVNTQYF
TRBV18	TRBJ1-5	CASSPTGPNQPQHF
TRBV7-9	TRBJ1-5	CASSLGRPTAHSNQPQHF
TRBV7-2	TRBJ2-5	CASSFGTSGGETQYF
TRBV29-1	TRBJ1-1	CSVEEVAAFF
TRBV6-5	TRBJ2-7	CASRETSGGYEQYF
TRBV29-1	TRBJ2-1	CSVNSGRRYNEQFF
TRBV9	TRBJ2-2	CASSLKAGLAGFGELFF
TRBV6-1	TRBJ2-3	CASKLRRVGADTQYF
TRBV4-3	TRBJ2-5	CASSRSQSAGGRGTQYF
TRBV5-1	TRBJ2-2	CARNSGTSGGNTGELFF
TRBV6-5	TRBJ1-2	CASSYDSGGYTF
TRBV15	TRBJ2-5	CATRGGTSRTQYF
TRBV29-1	TRBJ2-2	CSVIVRLAGVDTGELFF
TRBV9	TRBJ2-7	CASSRDRDYEQYF
TRBV7-8	TRBJ2-1	CASSIPGGRGFF
TRBV9	TRBJ2-3	CASSVGTSTDTQYF
TRBV6-5	TRBJ2-5	CASRSGTLQETQYF